This note documents a single T cell receptor beta chain sequence. Membership in each cohort depended on participant-reported clinical history. Clones were sequenced by immunoSEQ multiplex PCR, and TCRdb holds only the in-frame ones, with some missing. The sample has some 310,000 clones; approximately 89% are singletons. The data originate from a study of blood T cell repertoires in COVID-19. On the study more broadly: From the United States, Italy and Spain came samples of acute and convalescent COVID-19. From T cells, B-cell-depleted T cells, or PBMCs came the material, which was cDNA or gDNA.

CDR3 length equals 13 residues. The germline gives CDR1 SNHLY, CDR2 FYNNEI. After removal of 6 bases from V and 8 bases from J, the junction contained 9 bases not matched to a gene. This rearrangement joins TRBV2 to TRBJ1-2; 7 bases match TRBD1. The sequenced sample was PBMCs or T cells enriched from blood (not recorded which). This receptor was obtained from a woman aged 25 to 39 who had recovered from COVID-19. The CDR3, as DNA: TGTGCCAGCAGGGACGAGGGGGCGAACGGCTACACCTTC. As protein: CASRDEGANGYTF.